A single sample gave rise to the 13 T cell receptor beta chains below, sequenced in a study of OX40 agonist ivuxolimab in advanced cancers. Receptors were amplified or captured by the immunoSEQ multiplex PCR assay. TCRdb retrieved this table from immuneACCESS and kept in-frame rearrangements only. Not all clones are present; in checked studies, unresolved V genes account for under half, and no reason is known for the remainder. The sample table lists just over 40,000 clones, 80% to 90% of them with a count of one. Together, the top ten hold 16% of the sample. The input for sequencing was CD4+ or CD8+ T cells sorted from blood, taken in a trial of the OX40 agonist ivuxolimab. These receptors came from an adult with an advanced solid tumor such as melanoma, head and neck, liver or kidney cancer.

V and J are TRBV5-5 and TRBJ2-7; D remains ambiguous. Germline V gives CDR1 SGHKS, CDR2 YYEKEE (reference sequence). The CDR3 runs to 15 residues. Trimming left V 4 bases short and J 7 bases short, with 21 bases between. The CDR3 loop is CASSRSARTDREQYF. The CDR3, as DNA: TGTGCCAGCAGCCGCTCGGCTCGTACCGACCGGGAGCAGTACTTC.

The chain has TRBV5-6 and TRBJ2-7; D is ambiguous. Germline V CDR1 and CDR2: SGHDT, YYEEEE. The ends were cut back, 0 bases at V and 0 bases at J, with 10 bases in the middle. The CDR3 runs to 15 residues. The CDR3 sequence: CASSLVPGFSYEQYF. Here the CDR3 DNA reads TGTGCCAGCAGCTTGGTCCCGGGCTTCTCCTACGAGCAGTACTTC.

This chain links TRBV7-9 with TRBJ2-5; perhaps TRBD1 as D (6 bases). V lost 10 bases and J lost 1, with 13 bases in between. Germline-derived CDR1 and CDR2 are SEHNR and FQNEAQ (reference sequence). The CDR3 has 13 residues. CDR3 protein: CAIDRYSQETQYF. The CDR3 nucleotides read TGTGCCATCGACAGGTACTCCCAAGAGACCCAGTACTTC.

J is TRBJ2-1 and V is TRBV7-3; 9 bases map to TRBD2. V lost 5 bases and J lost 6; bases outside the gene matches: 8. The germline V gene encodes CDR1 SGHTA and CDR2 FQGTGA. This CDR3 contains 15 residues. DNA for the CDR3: TGTGCCAGCAGCCTGCCGGGACTAGCTTCCAATGAGCAGTTCTTC. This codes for CASSLPGLASNEQFF.

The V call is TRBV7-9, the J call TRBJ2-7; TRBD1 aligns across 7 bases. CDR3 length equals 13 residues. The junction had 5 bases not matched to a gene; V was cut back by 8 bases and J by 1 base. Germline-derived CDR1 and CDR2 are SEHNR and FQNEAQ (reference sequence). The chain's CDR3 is CASRQGLSYEQYF. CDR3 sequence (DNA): TGTGCCAGCCGACAGGGCCTATCCTACGAGCAGTACTTC.

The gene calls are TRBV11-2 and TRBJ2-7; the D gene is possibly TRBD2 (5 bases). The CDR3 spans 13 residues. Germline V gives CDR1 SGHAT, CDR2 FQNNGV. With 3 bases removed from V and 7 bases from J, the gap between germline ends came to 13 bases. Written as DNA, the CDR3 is TGTGCCAGCAGCTTTCGACGGGAAAGGGAGCAGTACTTC. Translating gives CASSFRREREQYF.

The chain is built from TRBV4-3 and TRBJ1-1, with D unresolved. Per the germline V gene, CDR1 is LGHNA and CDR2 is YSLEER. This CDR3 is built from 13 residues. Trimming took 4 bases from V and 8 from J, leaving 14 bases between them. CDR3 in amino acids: CASSPGRGSEAFF. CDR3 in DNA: TGCGCCAGCAGCCCAGGCCGAGGGTCCGAAGCTTTCTTT.

The CDR3 DNA reads TGTGCCAGCGTCATAGAAGAACTGCAAGAGACCCAGTACTTC. Amino acid sequence: CASVIEELQETQYF. The V and J genes are TRBV7-9 and TRBJ2-5; D unresolved. CDR1 and CDR2 (germline): SEHNR, FQNEAQ (reference sequence). Trimming took 8 bases from V and 2 from J, leaving 15 bases between them. This CDR3 has 14 residues.

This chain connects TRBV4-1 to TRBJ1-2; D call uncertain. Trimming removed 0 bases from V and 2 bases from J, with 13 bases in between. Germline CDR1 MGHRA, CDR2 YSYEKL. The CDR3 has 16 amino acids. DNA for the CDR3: TGCGCCAGCAGCCAAGAGACGGCCGTCGGGAACTATGGCTACACCTTC. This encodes CASSQETAVGNYGYTF.

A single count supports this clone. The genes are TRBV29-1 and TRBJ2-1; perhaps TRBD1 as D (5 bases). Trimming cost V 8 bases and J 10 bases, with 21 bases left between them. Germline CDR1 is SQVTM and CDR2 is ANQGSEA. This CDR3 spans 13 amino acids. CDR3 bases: TGCAGCCAGGGTGACAGTTTATCCCCCGAGCAGTTCTTC. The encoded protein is CSQGDSLSPEQFF.

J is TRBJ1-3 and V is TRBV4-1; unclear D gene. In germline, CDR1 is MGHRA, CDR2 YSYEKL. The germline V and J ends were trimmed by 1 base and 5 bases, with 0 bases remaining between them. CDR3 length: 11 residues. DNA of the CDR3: TGCGCCAGCAGCCAAGGAAACACCATATATTTT. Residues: CASSQGNTIYF.

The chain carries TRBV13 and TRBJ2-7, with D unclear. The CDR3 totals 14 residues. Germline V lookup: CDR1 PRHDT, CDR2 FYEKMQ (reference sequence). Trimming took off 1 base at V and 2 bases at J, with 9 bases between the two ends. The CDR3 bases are TGTGCCAGCAGCTTAGCGATAGATACCTACGAGCAGTACTTC. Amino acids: CASSLAIDTYEQYF.

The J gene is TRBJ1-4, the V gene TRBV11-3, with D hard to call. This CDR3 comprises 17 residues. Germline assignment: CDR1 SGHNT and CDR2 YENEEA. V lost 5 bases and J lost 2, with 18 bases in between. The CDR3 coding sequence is TGTGCCAGCAGCCAAAGGAAATCGGGAGCGACTAATGAAAAACTGTTTTTT. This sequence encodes CASSQRKSGATNEKLFF.